The 4 T cell receptor beta chains presented below share a single source sample, sequenced in a study of CD4 and CD8 cells across lung adenocarcinoma regions. TCRdb passed the PCR reads through MiXCR, listing each CDR3 protein once. The sample lists around 16,000 distinct CDR3 sequences, around 52% occurring once. The sequenced material came from CD8+ T cells from the center of a lung tumor. The receptors were gathered from a female donor with lung adenocarcinoma. The CD4 and CD8 labels of this study may be unreliable.

The J gene is TRBJ2-4, the V gene TRBV6-1; D gene ambiguous. From germline, CDR1 is MNHNS and CDR2 SASEGT. The CDR3 is made up of 14 amino acids. CDR3 coding DNA: TGTCCCGTCTCTGAAGGGTTAGCCAAAAATATGCAGTACTTC. It is translated as CPVSEGLAKNMQYF.

This clonotype was counted between two and nine times. This chain uses TRBV12-3 or TRBV12-4 with TRBJ2-1; 8 bases align to TRBD2. Losses at the gene ends were 3 bases for V and 2 bases for J; bases not matched to a gene: 3. This CDR3 is 15 amino acids long. The CDR3 DNA sequence: TGTGCCAGCAGTTTTGCCGGGGGGGCCTACAATGAGCAGTTCTTC. It is translated as CASSFAGGAYNEQFF.

This clonotype was observed many times. The chain uses TRBV25-1 and TRBJ2-3; no firm D call. Germline V gives CDR1 MGHDK, CDR2 SYGVNS. Trimming took 1 base from V and 2 from J, leaving 13 bases between them. The length of the CDR3 is 16 residues. This CDR3 reads CASSEFWGNNTDTQYF. The CDR3 nucleotides read TGTGCCAGCAGTGAATTTTGGGGTAACAACACAGATACGCAGTATTTT.

This clonotype was counted ten times or more. V gene TRBV12-3 or TRBV12-4 combines with J gene TRBJ1-1, with a tentative D call TRBD1 (5 bases). This CDR3 spans 16 amino acids. The germline V and J ends were trimmed by 3 bases and 1 base, with 15 bases remaining between them. CDR3 sequence: CASSLLRDPSNTEAFF. The CDR3 coding sequence is TGTGCCAGCAGTTTGTTGAGGGACCCCTCGAACACTGAAGCTTTCTTT.